This entry features one TCR beta chain sequence. Its antigen is still unknown. Nothing much larger sits one base from this clone, and base qualities are not available. The cohort was made up of about 610 healthy bone marrow donors. At the time of sampling, all cohort members were nominally healthy, though unrecorded immune exposures were likely present. The donor was CMV seronegative and belonged to the group of over 300 seronegative cohort members. A peripheral blood sample was provided by each donor, and peripheral blood mononuclear cells were used for TCR beta sequencing. The Qiagen DNeasy Blood Extraction Kit was used to extract genomic DNA from the blood cell samples. The data derive from a study of cytomegalovirus exposure and HLA in healthy donors (dated by TCRdb to 2016 to 2017). Background on the whole study: An earlier analysis of under 600 of the donors reported approximately 290 Gb of sequence data and 100 million to 130 million unique TCR beta sequences from about 200 million T cells. The T cell repertoires of some 670 subjects were profiled by immunosequencing and related to cytomegalovirus serostatus. The aim of the study was to test whether cataloging public T cell receptors could identify signatures of past pathogen exposure. Because of strong linkage in the cohort, roughly five DR-DQ haplotypes were treated as single units for association and clustering. Among the roughly 400 genotyped donors, approximately 77% belonged to the genetic ancestry cluster associated with self-reported Caucasian donors. On average, around 230,000 unique TCR beta nucleotide sequences were sequenced per donor among fewer than 500 genotyped donors of the cohort, with around 19% of those sequences being non-productive. To study patterns of TCR occurrence, a later analysis re-analyzed previously published TCR beta repertoires from 700 or so donors and added high-resolution HLA genotyping. High-throughput TCR immunosequencing, statistical association of individual TCRs with disease status, and machine learning were combined to predict cytomegalovirus infection status. Every repertoire in the discovery cohort had been generated on one and the same sequencing platform. In the later analysis, no new phenotypic data were used to find candidate immune exposures; instead, reliance was placed on TCR beta sequences and their occurrence across donors. A later genetic analysis used genome-wide SNP genotypes for about 60% of the roughly 700 donors, treating that subset as a discovery cohort. To decide whether each TCR beta V gene segment behaved as functional or pseudogenic, an earlier analysis of some 600 of the donors relied on high-throughput TCR beta sequencing. Alongside the repertoire data, information on donor age, sex, ethnicity and CMV serostatus was compiled. HLA typing covered class I and class II loci at four-digit resolution. Typing coverage differed by locus: A, B, C, DRB1 and DQB1 were typed in roughly 620-630 donors, DQA1 in 522, DPA1 in approximately 610, and DPB1 in around 490. Besides the first cohort of roughly 660 subjects, a separate validation cohort made up of roughly 130 different subjects was used. Roughly 300 gigabases of sequencing data and approximately 84 million unique TCR sequences were included in an early release covering several hundred HLA-typed donors.

The germline V gene specifies SGHVS as CDR1 and FQNEAQ as CDR2. Trimming takes 3 bases off V and 4 bases off J; junction bases not matched to a gene: 4. The CDR3 runs 15 amino acids, cysteine and phenylalanine included. Just the 45-base CDR3 DNA is kept, in frame starting at base 1. Library prep was done by the immunoSEQ multiplex PCR assay. The multiplex PCR relied on a mix of 60 forward primers for TCR Vbeta segments and 13 reverse primers for TCR Jbeta segments. Amplification of the CDR3 region of rearranged TCR beta genes was performed with a multiplex PCR assay on genomic DNA. The amplified TCR beta libraries were sequenced on the Illumina HiSeq System as 87-base-pair reads. The original pipeline was this. A later analysis counted tens of millions of unique TCR beta chains across the approximately 700 repertoires, and some 11 million of these chains were shared by at least two donors. Raw reads were error-corrected and collapsed into unique sequences by a nearest-neighbor algorithm in which closely related sequences were merged to remove PCR and sequencing errors. CDR3 sequences were aligned to IMGT reference sequences to assign V, D and J gene segments. For a sequence to be retained, a match of at least six nucleotides to both a V gene segment and a J gene segment was required. Rearrangements were called productive when the CDR3 lacked stop codons and stayed in frame with V and J; all others were non-productive. Following IMGT convention, CDR3 was defined as the stretch from the second conserved V-encoded cysteine to the conserved J-encoded phenylalanine. In an earlier analysis of roughly 580 of the donors, sequences lacking an unambiguous match to a single V gene segment were excluded. In an earlier analysis of approximately 550 of the donors, V segments were called functional above 56.7% productive rearrangements and were called segregating when the between-donor standard deviation exceeded 5%. A statistical classification framework was developed to diagnose cytomegalovirus status using the catalog of TCR beta chain sequences. A later analysis assigned V and J genes by comparing TCR nucleotide sequences with IMGT/GENE-DB human TR gene sequences. The TCRdist pipeline was used in a later analysis to assign CDR3 sequences and most-parsimonious VDJ recombination scenarios. A later analysis defined each TCR beta chain by its CDR3 amino acid sequence plus V-gene family, and excluded reads lacking a unique V-gene family. In a later analysis, approximately 640 highly shared, low-generation-probability nucleotide sequences were removed to address suspected cross-contamination and a sequencing artifact. For each public chain, a later analysis derived a clonal expansion index from normalized ranks of inferred template counts within each repertoire. A later analysis computed generation probabilities with a VDJ recombination model fitted to out-of-frame rearrangements, and checked the results against IGoR. In a later analysis, TCR-TCR, TCR-HLA and TCR-CMV co-occurrence was scored with hypergeometric tests, and a repertoire-size bias correction was applied to TCR pairs. To estimate false discovery rates, a later analysis permuted the HLA or CMV assignments 20 times. A later analysis grouped co-occurring TCRs with DBSCAN, adding TCRdist sequence similarity when clustering within HLA-allele-positive subsets. Repertoires with fewer than 30,000 or more than 120,000 public chains, plus five repertoires with anomalous nucleotide sharing, were excluded from co-occurrence clustering. As stored in TCRdb, this immuneACCESS dataset retains in-frame rearrangements with V and J assigned. A fraction of the clones does not appear; measured against another copy, unresolved V genes explain less than half of the discrepancy, and the remainder lacks a known reason. Clone size and V and J calls were adopted from that table, with D and trimming inferred from the DNA. The sample has about 37,000 clones on record, around 74% of them singletons. The biggest ten clones account for roughly 6% of the sample.

Study-level results and caveats: Because some donors lacked HLA typing at each locus, the association tests relied only on the typed subset. A few of the identified cytomegalovirus-associated TCR beta chains were confirmed in vitro to be specific for cytomegalovirus antigens. Compared with equally common non-associated chains, HLA-associated TCR beta chains in a later analysis were more clonally expanded and had lower generation probabilities. Strong co-occurrence of HLA alleles, especially DR and DQ, made assigning TCR associations to individual alleles difficult. According to a later analysis, TCR association rates differed among HLA loci, with DRB1 alleles showing the most associated TCRs and HLA-C alleles showing the fewest. Roughly uniform sequencing depth across donors was assumed in presence/absence analyses, although this assumption may not hold. A further reported finding was that TCR beta sequences accurately predicted the HLA-A and HLA-B alleles for most subjects in the first cohort. The study gave a list of over 150 TCR beta chains associated with cytomegalovirus. The sequencing pipeline was judged likely to have produced a cluster of highly shared sequence variants as a technical artifact. In an earlier analysis of 587 of the donors, most TCR beta V segments appeared in productive rearrangements about 87% or about 30% of the time, broadly matching IMGT annotations. Because counts were too low, seventeen rarely observed V segments, including chromosome 9 orphons, were excluded from the earlier analysis of 587 of the donors. Some IMGT-functional V segments, including TRBV6-2 and TRBV6-3, could not be told apart with the 87-base-pair reads, so those segments were excluded. Most TCR sequences were seen in very few donors, while some public TCRs were found in many individuals. The classifier was reported to diagnose cytomegalovirus status with high specificity and sensitivity in both the original cohort and the validation cohort. The authors suggested that the approach could potentially be generalized to other disease states and immunological phenotypes. This cohort had only TCR beta chains sequenced, and the lack of alpha or paired-chain data limited which features could be detected. In a later analysis, several top co-occurrence clusters were reported to appear linked to parvovirus B19, influenza, CMV and Epstein-Barr virus. Specific HLA alleles were associated with 15,000 to 20,000 TCR beta sequences at a false discovery rate of 0.05 in a later analysis. Most CMV-associated TCR beta chains appeared to be HLA-restricted in a later analysis, and the HLA associations seemed to be driven largely by CMV exposure. For the cohort, immune exposure information was limited to CMV serostatus. Correlated functional status among segregating V segments might reflect linkage disequilibrium, but an unknown experimental factor could not be ruled out. In a later genetic analysis, a missense DCLRE1C variant was associated with V-gene and J-gene trimming of TCR beta chains, and the association was replicated in an independent cohort. A later genetic analysis reported fewer N-insertions in productive TCRs among donors in an Asian-associated ancestry cluster than the approximately 700-donor mean.

The chain was built from TRBV7-8 and TRBJ2-7; 12 central bases correspond to TRBD1. Input material: PBMCs. The receptor was derived from a man aged 25 to 40 in good health and CMV-seronegative. The DNA sequence is as follows: TGTGCCAGCAGCTTCGGGACAGGGGGCGGTTACGAGCAGTACTTC. This encodes CASSFGTGGGYEQYF.